This note documents a single T cell receptor beta chain sequence. This clonotype was detected a few times. Its antigen is not yet known. Qualities for individual bases were not recorded, and no much larger clone is one base off. The data were taken from a study of T cell repertoires in cytomegalovirus infection (dated by TCRdb to about 2019). Broadly, across the study: Alongside well-studied HLA-B-restricted epitopes, the peptide stimulations were aimed at recently identified HLA-C-restricted CMV epitopes, whose presentation resists viral immunomodulation. Donor HLA type was relevant to the analysis, because carriage of CMV infection together with the matching HLA type was indicated by public TCR beta signatures.

Sequencer: Illumina HiSeq 1500. TCRdb redid the processing of the public reads, applying fastp at Q25 and MiXCR, and retained in-frame beta chains. Rows with a matching CDR3 protein are joined into one entry that keeps the most common DNA and genes. Counted in this sample were under 350,000 distinct CDR3 sequences; approximately 22% of them appeared once. In total, the top ten clones hold roughly 20% of the sample. Reading from cysteine to phenylalanine, the CDR3 counts 17 amino acids. The read is trimmed to its CDR3 DNA, 51 bases read in frame from base 1. V is shortened by 0 bases, J by 2 bases, and the region joining them spans 16 bases. CDR1 and CDR2 are read off the germline V gene as MNHEY and SVGEGT. The meaning of the sample's treatment or condition label: in vitro stimulation with specific CMV peptide epitopes to enrich CMV-specific T cells. General findings and caveats noted by the study authors: The ex vivo response was dominated by HLA-C-restricted CMV-specific TCR beta clonotypes, which also provided the single most frequent clonotype in two of eight donors. Carriers of CMV infection plus the relevant HLA type were discriminated by the cumulative frequency of public TCR beta family members in the study cohort and in an independent approximately 360-donor cohort.

This chain joins TRBV6-2 or TRBV6-3 to TRBJ1-2, with TRBD1 perhaps the D gene, on 5 matching bases. This specimen consisted of cultured PBMCs, obtained from culture after CMV antigen stimulation. The sequence was obtained from a human donor in good health (CMV status not recorded). Some clones in this sample may be carry-over from other donors' samples. The nucleotides are TGTGCCAGCAGTTACTCAGTGTTGGGGGTCGAGAACTATGGCTACACCTTC. Translated, this is CASSYSVLGVENYGYTF.